These 21 T cell receptor beta chains originate from one sample sequenced in a study of shared clonotypes between healthy human individuals. Repertoires were generated with immunoSEQ multiplex PCR, while TCRdb's copy carries only in-frame clones and drops some. The sample records some 500,000 clones, about 96% being singletons. The material sequenced was naive CD4+ T cells sorted from blood. The subset was: CD45RA+ positively selected. The receptors shown here come from a woman aged 25 to 39 in good health.

The chain links TRBV27 to TRBJ2-2; 10 bases are a match to TRBD1. Trimming removed 6 bases from V and 6 bases from J; junction bases left unmatched: 13. The CDR3 extends over 17 amino acids. Germline CDR1 and CDR2: MNHEY and SMNVEV (reference sequence). For the CDR3, the DNA is TGTGCCAGCAGACCCCTCTTGGGACAGGGGTCGGCCGGGGAGCTGTTTTTT. Encoded protein: CASRPLLGQGSAGELFF.

The chain couples TRBV19 to TRBJ1-2; D may be TRBD1 (5 bases). With 5 bases removed from V and 0 bases from J, the gap between germline ends came to 10 bases. The V gene's germline CDR1 is LNHDA and CDR2 SQIVND (reference sequence). CDR3 length: 14 amino acids. CDR3 DNA sequence: TGTGCCAGTAGTCTTCAACAGGCTAACTATGGCTACACCTTC. It specifies CASSLQQANYGYTF.

The V gene is TRBV2, the J gene TRBJ1-1; perhaps TRBD1 as D (5 bases). V lost 2 bases, J lost 5 bases, and 15 bases lay in between. This CDR3 is built from 15 residues. Germline V lookup: CDR1 SNHLY, CDR2 FYNNEI. In DNA form, the CDR3 reads TGTGCCAGCAGTGAACTTGCGGGGGGAGGGACTGAAGCTTTCTTT. As protein: CASSELAGGGTEAFF.

This rearrangement joins TRBV2 to TRBJ2-7; D is undetermined. The V end lost 8 bases, the J end lost 3 bases, and 14 bases lay between the germline ends. Per the germline V gene, CDR1 is SNHLY and CDR2 is FYNNEI. The CDR3 has 13 amino acids. The CDR3 spells CASGTEGLYEQYF. CDR3 sequence (DNA): TGTGCCAGCGGAACAGAAGGGCTCTACGAGCAGTACTTC.

This chain joins TRBV27 and TRBJ2-1; D may be TRBD1 or TRBD2 (5 bases each). Germline CDR1 MNHEY, CDR2 SMNVEV (reference sequence). The CDR3 covers 19 residues. V was clipped by 3 bases and J by 9 bases, with 30 bases between them. The CDR3 reads CASSFRSFPRDASSGEQFF. CDR3 nucleotides: TGTGCCAGCAGTTTCCGTAGTTTCCCCCGGGACGCTTCCTCTGGTGAGCAGTTCTTC.

The rearrangement uses TRBV5-4 and TRBJ2-5, with unresolved D. Germline CDR1 is SGHNT and CDR2 is YYREEE (reference sequence). CDR3 size: 15 residues. V dropped 0 bases and J dropped 11 bases, with 20 bases sitting between them. CDR3 nucleotide sequence: TGTGCCAGCAGCTTGGAGATGGGCTCCCGGCCTGAGCAGTACTTC. Encoded protein: CASSLEMGSRPEQYF.

This chain links TRBV5-1 with TRBJ2-2; D unresolved. Trimming cost V 2 bases and J 1 base, with 12 bases left between them. Germline CDR1 and CDR2: SGHRS and YFSETQ. CDR3 length: 16 residues. CDR3 residues: CASSFSPTLNTGELFF. The DNA for the CDR3 is TGCGCCAGCAGCTTCTCGCCGACTTTGAACACCGGGGAGCTGTTTTTT.

This rearrangement joins TRBV7-9 to TRBJ2-7; TRBD1 might be the D (7 bases). CDR3 length equals 14 residues. Trimming removed 5 bases at V and 3 bases at J, with 14 bases between. Germline V gene lookup returns CDR1 SEHNR and CDR2 FQNEAQ (reference sequence). Here the CDR3 reads CASSRGTDFYEQYF. The CDR3 DNA sequence: TGTGCCAGCAGCCGCGGGACAGACTTCTACGAGCAGTACTTC.

The J gene is TRBJ1-1, the V gene TRBV18; unclear D gene. The CDR3 sequence is 11 residues long. The germline V and J ends were trimmed by 6 bases and 3 bases, with 5 bases remaining between them. Germline values: CDR1 KGHSH, CDR2 LQKENI. The CDR3 coding sequence is TGTGCCAGCTCCGGGGACACTGAAGCTTTCTTT. It codes for CASSGDTEAFF.

The chain uses TRBV5-1 and TRBJ2-3, with 8 positions matching TRBD1. The length of the CDR3 is 15 residues. Per germline, CDR1 SGHRS and CDR2 YFSETQ. The trim removed 2 bases at V and 2 bases at J, leaving 4 bases unmatched. The CDR3 here is CASSFRDRTTDTQYF. CDR3 sequence (DNA): TGCGCCAGCAGCTTCCGGGACAGGACCACAGATACGCAGTATTTT.

The sample holds one count of this clone. This chain uses TRBV13 with TRBJ2-7, with 7 bases fitting TRBD1. CDR1 and CDR2 (germline): PRHDT, FYEKMQ (reference sequence). Trimming cost V 5 bases and J 2 bases; bases outside gene matches: 6. The CDR3 length is 14 residues. The chain's CDR3 is CASSPRDSTYEQYF. The CDR3 nucleotides are TGTGCCAGCAGCCCCCGGGACAGTACCTACGAGCAGTACTTC.

The gene calls are TRBV5-1 and TRBJ2-7; 10 bases are a match to TRBD2. The CDR3 covers 14 residues. V was pared by 4 bases and J by 3 bases, with 4 bases of the junction left unmatched. CDR1 SGHRS and CDR2 YFSETQ come from the germline V gene. CDR3 nucleotide sequence: TGCGCCAGCAGCACTAGCGGGACCAGCTACGAGCAGTACTTC. This encodes CASSTSGTSYEQYF.

As concerns this clone: Other DNA sequences within the sample encode an identical CDR3. The genes are TRBV18 and TRBJ1-1, with D maybe TRBD1 (5 bases). The V gene lost 3 bases and the J gene lost 1 base, with 12 bases spanning the gap. Looked up from germline, CDR1 is KGHSH and CDR2 is LQKENI. The CDR3 sequence is 15 residues long. CDR3 residues: CASSPRTGENTEAFF. The CDR3, as DNA: TGTGCCAGCTCACCCAGAACAGGCGAGAACACTGAAGCTTTCTTT.

V gene TRBV25-1 combines with J gene TRBJ2-5; tentative D call: TRBD2 (5 bases). The germline CDR1 and CDR2 sequences are MGHDK and SYGVNS. CDR3 length equals 16 residues. V lost 3 bases to trimming and J lost 2 bases, with 16 bases between them. CDR3 in amino acids: CASSDIQRSPQETQYF. CDR3 bases: TGTGCCAGCAGTGATATACAGCGGAGCCCTCAAGAGACCCAGTACTTC.

This chain links TRBV13 with TRBJ2-4, with D perhaps TRBD1 (5 bases). This CDR3 comprises 15 residues. Germline V gene sequence: CDR1 PRHDT, CDR2 FYEKMQ (reference sequence). The V and J ends lost 2 bases and 4 bases respectively, with 12 bases between them. CDR3 DNA: TGTGCCAGCAGCTTACTAGACAGAGAGAAAAACATTCAGTACTTC. Translating it yields CASSLLDREKNIQYF.

The V call is TRBV19, the J call TRBJ1-1; weak D call: TRBD1 (6 bases). Germline values: CDR1 LNHDA, CDR2 SQIVND (reference sequence). This CDR3 has 16 residues. Trimming cost V 3 bases and J 0 bases, with 14 bases left between them. The CDR3 loop reads CASSIFTGRMNTEAFF. In DNA form, the CDR3 reads TGTGCCAGTAGTATTTTTACAGGGCGAATGAACACTGAAGCTTTCTTT.

This clone was counted once. V and J are TRBV12-1 and TRBJ2-7; the DNA was not used to check the table's D call, TRBD2. TRBV12-1 is shown as a pseudogene. The CDR3 spans 20 residues. CDR3 in DNA: TGTGCCAGCAGCTTTTCGGTATCGTGGGTGGGAGGCCCGAGCTCCTACGAGCAGTACTTC. This codes for CASSFSVSWVGGPSSYEQYF.

This chain connects TRBV4-1 to TRBJ2-7, with D possibly being TRBD1 (6 bases). The germline V gene encodes CDR1 MGHRA and CDR2 YSYEKL. The germline V and J ends were trimmed by 1 base and 3 bases, with 13 bases remaining between them. The CDR3 length is 15 residues. The CDR3: CASSQVGRGSYEQYF. The CDR3 region has the DNA TGCGCCAGCAGCCAAGTCGGCAGGGGCAGCTACGAGCAGTACTTC.

The chain combines TRBV28 with TRBJ1-5, with TRBD1 as a possible D gene (5 bases). The CDR3 is 17 amino acids. The V gene lost 3 bases and the J gene lost 0 bases, with 15 bases spanning the gap. The V gene's germline CDR1 is MDHEN and CDR2 SYDVKM. CDR3 region: CASSFLQGFYSNQPQHF. For the CDR3, the DNA is TGTGCCAGCAGTTTCCTTCAGGGTTTCTATAGCAATCAGCCCCAGCATTTT.

V is TRBV2 and J is TRBJ2-3, with 8 bases aligning to TRBD1. There are 14 residues in the CDR3. Germline values: CDR1 SNHLY, CDR2 FYNNEI. The trim removed 6 bases at V and 5 bases at J, leaving 7 bases unmatched. The CDR3 region is CASSVQQGVDTQYF. The DNA of the CDR3 is TGTGCCAGCAGCGTACAACAGGGGGTAGATACGCAGTATTTT. The full variable domain, its missing parts supplied by reference TRBV2 and TRBJ2-3, is EPEVTQTPSHQVTQMGQEVILRCVPISNHLYFYWYRQILGQKVEFLVSFYNNEISEKSEIFDDQFSVERPDGSNFTLKIRSTKLEDSAMYFCASSVQQGVDTQYFGPGTRLTVL.

V and J are TRBV28 and TRBJ1-1, with a weak D call TRBD1 (5 bases). The CDR3 runs 11 residues. Trimming removed 10 bases from V and 7 bases from J, with 13 bases in between. CDR1 is MDHEN, CDR2 SYDVKM, per germline. The CDR3, as DNA: TGTGCCACCAACCCCAGGGATGAAGCTTTCTTT. Its translation is CATNPRDEAFF.